These 25 T cell receptor beta chains were all obtained from the same sample, sequenced in a study of blood T cell repertoires in COVID-19. Repertoires were generated with immunoSEQ multiplex PCR, while TCRdb's copy carries only in-frame clones and drops some. Here the sample spans a few hundred thousand clones, about 85% being singletons. The sequenced material came from PBMCs or T cells enriched from blood (not recorded which). The receptors come from a woman between 45 and 65 years old who had been exposed to COVID-19.

The chain combines TRBV28 with TRBJ1-4; D remains unclear. This CDR3 region has 14 residues. Germline CDR1 MDHEN, CDR2 SYDVKM. The V gene lost 4 bases and the J gene lost 4 bases, with 10 bases spanning the gap. The chain's CDR3 is CASSSELNNEKLFF. The CDR3 nucleotides read TGTGCCAGCAGTTCGGAGCTGAATAATGAAAAACTGTTTTTT.

J is TRBJ2-2 and V is TRBV18; TRBD2 aligns across 10 bases. The CDR3 spans 18 residues. With V trimmed by 1 base and J by 4 bases, 9 bases remained unmatched. The germline V gene encodes CDR1 KGHSH and CDR2 LQKENI. Here the CDR3 reads CASSPLPAGGPGTGELFF. DNA for the CDR3: TGTGCCAGCTCACCACTTCCAGCGGGGGGGCCTGGCACCGGGGAGCTGTTTTTT.

The chain has TRBV27 and TRBJ1-1; 7 nucleotides match TRBD1. V trimming: 1 base; J trimming: 6 bases; junction bases outside the gene matches: 8. CDR1 and CDR2 (germline): MNHEY, SMNVEV (reference sequence). The CDR3 covers 15 residues. CDR3 coding DNA: TGTGCCAGCAGTTTATTAGGCAGGGGGTTACCTGAAGCTTTCTTT. This encodes CASSLLGRGLPEAFF.

V and J are TRBV13 and TRBJ1-2, with TRBD1 matching over 7 bases. V lost 5 bases, J lost 3 bases, and 9 bases stayed unmatched. The CDR3 runs to 15 residues. The germline V gene encodes CDR1 PRHDT and CDR2 FYEKMQ (reference sequence). CDR3 amino acids: CASSRQGRRDYGYTF. The CDR3 region has the DNA TGTGCCAGCAGCCGACAGGGACGGCGCGACTATGGCTACACCTTC.

The V call is TRBV7-2, the J call TRBJ1-6; D unresolved. CDR1 is SGHTA, CDR2 FQGNSA, per germline. V was cut by 1 base and J by 8 bases, with 12 bases left in between. The CDR3 covers 15 residues. For the CDR3, the DNA is TGTGCCAGCAGCTTAGAGGGCGTCGGGGATTCACCCCTCCACTTT. Translated: CASSLEGVGDSPLHF.

The chain employs TRBV30 and TRBJ1-6; D remains unclear. The length of the CDR3 is 15 residues. Trimming left V 0 bases short and J 10 bases short, with 16 bases between. The V gene's germline CDR1 is GTSNPN and CDR2 SVGIG (reference sequence). For the CDR3, the DNA is TGTGCCTGGAGTGTAGGGCGGGGAGGAAGCTCACCCCTCCACTTT. The encoded protein is CAWSVGRGGSSPLHF.

The rearrangement uses TRBV12-5 and TRBJ1-1, with D possibly being TRBD1 (6 bases). The ends were cut back, 4 bases at V and 1 base at J, with 16 bases in the middle. Germline lookup yields CDR1 LGHNT and CDR2 FRNRAP. The CDR3 consists of 16 residues. The CDR3 sequence: CASGYPSLQGNTEAFF. The CDR3 DNA follows: TGTGCTAGTGGTTACCCAAGTCTACAGGGGAACACTGAAGCTTTCTTT.

This clone occurred once. The chain couples TRBV11-2 to TRBJ2-7; TRBD2 matches at 15 bases. The germline V gene encodes CDR1 SGHAT and CDR2 FQNNGV. The V segment lost 0 bases and the J segment 0 bases; nucleotides outside the gene matches: 9. The CDR3 runs 20 residues. The CDR3 coding sequence is TGTGCCAGCAGCTTAGACGTCGGACTAGCGGGGGGGTCCAGCTCCTACGAGCAGTACTTC. It yields the protein CASSLDVGLAGGSSSYEQYF.

This clone was counted a single time. The rearrangement joins TRBV29-1 to TRBJ1-2, with 8 bases that match TRBD1. The length of the CDR3 is 15 residues. Germline CDR1 is SQVTM and CDR2 is ANQGSEA. The CDR3 region is CRLNRGCSTNYGYTF. The CDR3 DNA is TGCAGGTTAAACAGGGGGTGCAGTACTAACTATGGCTACACCTTC.

The gene calls are TRBV27 and TRBJ1-6; 9 bases align to TRBD1. The germline V gene has CDR1 MNHEY and CDR2 SMNVEV (reference sequence). The CDR3 runs 14 residues. V was pared by 8 bases and J by 7 bases, with 6 bases of the junction left unmatched. The CDR3 coding sequence is TGTGCCAGCTGGACAGGGGCGCGGAATTCACCCCTCCACTTT. The encoded protein is CASWTGARNSPLHF.

The rearrangement uses TRBV4-1 and TRBJ1-6; tentatively, D is TRBD1 (5 bases). The CDR3 extends over 17 amino acids. CDR1 is MGHRA, CDR2 YSYEKL, per germline. V lost 1 base to trimming and J lost 0 bases, with 10 bases between them. CDR3 protein: CASSQVGAGSYNSPLHF. The CDR3 coding sequence is TGCGCCAGCAGCCAAGTAGGGGCCGGCTCCTATAATTCACCCCTCCACTTT.

This clone was found once. The genes are TRBV6-5 and TRBJ1-3; D is possibly TRBD1 (5 bases). The CDR3 extends over 15 amino acids. The V gene's germline CDR1 is MNHEY and CDR2 SVGAGI. V dropped 6 bases and J dropped 0 bases, with 12 bases sitting between them. CDR3 in amino acids: CASRREGNSGNTIYF. CDR3 in DNA: TGTGCCAGCAGAAGGGAGGGGAACTCTGGAAACACCATATATTTT.

This rearrangement joins TRBV19 to TRBJ1-1, with 10 bases lining up with TRBD1. This CDR3 is built from 15 residues. V was clipped by 6 bases and J by 3 bases; unmatched bases: 7. Germline V gives CDR1 LNHDA, CDR2 SQIVND (reference sequence). This chain's CDR3 is CASRPDRGQDTEAFF. The CDR3 region has the DNA TGTGCCAGTAGGCCAGACAGGGGGCAGGACACTGAAGCTTTCTTT.

V is TRBV19 and J is TRBJ1-2; 8 bases are a match to TRBD1. Germline values: CDR1 LNHDA, CDR2 SQIVND (reference sequence). The CDR3 is made up of 15 amino acids. V shed 6 bases and J 3 bases; nucleotides not matched to a gene: 9. CDR3 nucleotide sequence: TGTGCCAGTAGGGCACCAGACAGGGGCGACTATGGCTACACCTTC. Residues: CASRAPDRGDYGYTF.

The chain has TRBV13 and TRBJ1-1; no firm D call. CDR1 is PRHDT and CDR2 is FYEKMQ in the germline V gene (reference sequence). V lost 6 bases, J lost 5 bases, and 16 bases lay in between. The CDR3 extends over 14 amino acids. The CDR3, as DNA: TGTGCCAGCAGTTTACCCAATACCCGGACTGAAGCTTTCTTT. It encodes CASSLPNTRTEAFF.

The chain uses TRBV18 and TRBJ2-3, with 10 bases matching TRBD1. V dropped 5 bases and J dropped 3; count of bases not matched to a gene: 11. This CDR3 has 17 amino acids. In germline, CDR1 is KGHSH, CDR2 LQKENI. CDR3: CASSSLGPGQGTDTQYF. In DNA form, the CDR3 reads TGTGCCAGCTCATCTTTAGGACCGGGACAGGGGACAGATACGCAGTATTTT.

This chain uses TRBV3-1 (or the pseudogene TRBV3-2) with TRBJ2-3; 12 bases match TRBD2. The germline gives CDR1 LGHDT, CDR2 YNNKEL (reference sequence). The trim removed 4 bases at V and 3 bases at J, leaving 2 bases unmatched. The CDR3 totals 15 residues. The CDR3 DNA reads as TGTGCCAGCAGCCCAGGACTAGCGGGGACAGATACGCAGTATTTT. This sequence encodes CASSPGLAGTDTQYF.

The V gene is TRBV11-2, the J gene TRBJ1-2, with D possibly matching TRBD1 (5 bases). The CDR3 is made up of 13 amino acids. Germline CDR1 and CDR2: SGHAT and FQNNGV. Trimming stripped 3 bases from V and 8 bases from J, with 13 bases between. CDR3 DNA: TGTGCCAGCAGCTTTGGAACAGGTAGAGGCTACACCTTC. Translated: CASSFGTGRGYTF.

The chain is built from TRBV2 and TRBJ2-7, with a possible D match to TRBD2 (5 bases). The V end lost 4 bases, the J end lost 4 bases, and 14 bases lay between the germline ends. CDR3 size: 14 residues. The germline V gene encodes CDR1 SNHLY and CDR2 FYNNEI. The CDR3 DNA follows: TGTGCCAGCAGTGTGGACTCCTTCACATACGAGCAGTACTTC. Protein sequence: CASSVDSFTYEQYF.

This chain uses TRBV18 with TRBJ1-3; D not certain. CDR1 and CDR2 from the germline V gene are KGHSH and LQKENI. The CDR3 is 14 residues long. The V end lost 0 bases, the J end lost 1 base, and 4 bases lay between the germline ends. CDR3 nucleotides: TGTGCCAGCTCACCACCTAATTCTGGAAACACCATATATTTT. It is translated as CASSPPNSGNTIYF.

The chain links TRBV2 to TRBJ1-2; a weak D match, TRBD1 (5 bases). Trimming removed 8 bases at V and 4 bases at J, with 11 bases between. This CDR3 spans 12 amino acids. In germline, CDR1 is SNHLY, CDR2 FYNNEI. CDR3 residues: CASRQRTYGYTF. The CDR3 DNA reads TGTGCCAGCCGACAGCGTACCTATGGCTACACCTTC.

This chain joins TRBV28 and TRBJ2-7, with TRBD1 as a possible D gene (7 bases). Deletions cut 5 bases from V and 9 bases from J, with 20 bases between. The CDR3 sequence is 14 residues long. Per the germline V gene, CDR1 is MDHEN and CDR2 is SYDVKM. The CDR3 sequence: CASSPYDREVGQYF. CDR3 sequence (DNA): TGTGCCAGCAGTCCCTATGACAGGGAGGTGGGGCAGTACTTC. Using reference TRBV28 and TRBJ2-7 for the parts outside the CDR3, the full variable domain is DVKVTQSSRYLVKRTGEKVFLECVQDMDHENMFWYRQDPGLGLRLIYFSYDVKMKEKGDIPEGYSVSREKKERFSLILESASTNQTSMYLCASSPYDREVGQYFGPGTRLTVT.

This sequence joins TRBV7-8 and TRBJ2-1; TRBD1 agrees at 9 bases. V dropped 5 bases and J dropped 2; count of bases not matched to a gene: 13. The CDR3 is 18 amino acids. CDR1 is SGHVS and CDR2 is FQNEAQ in the germline V gene. This CDR3 is CASSPGAVGQGPYNEQFF. CDR3 DNA: TGTGCCAGCAGCCCCGGAGCGGTGGGACAGGGACCCTACAATGAGCAGTTCTTC.

V and J are TRBV7-2 and TRBJ1-5; the match to TRBD1 covers 9 bases. Per the germline V gene, CDR1 is SGHTA and CDR2 is FQGNSA. J was trimmed by 4 bases and V by 1 base; bases with no gene match: 5. CDR3 size: 16 residues. CDR3 protein: CASSLGGDRGNQPQHF. DNA for the CDR3: TGTGCCAGCAGCTTAGGCGGTGACAGGGGGAATCAGCCCCAGCATTTT.

The chain recombines TRBV6-4 with TRBJ1-1, with TRBD1 matching 7 bases. This CDR3 has 14 residues. J was trimmed by 6 bases and V by 7 bases; bases with no gene match: 11. Germline CDR1 reads MRHNA; CDR2 reads SNTAGT. CDR3 loop: CASKRQGDSAEAFF. CDR3 bases: TGTGCCAGCAAGAGACAGGGCGACTCCGCTGAAGCTTTCTTT.